This passage covers 14 T cell receptor beta chains from one sample sequenced in a study of regulatory T cells in long-lasting Graves disease. Specified time point: newly diagnosed GD, antithyroid drugs for less than 3 months. RNA from PBMCs was the source of the TCR library. Sequencing libraries for TCR beta were prepared with iRepertoire HTBI primers and Arm-PCR of CDR3 regions. In TCRdb, the multiplex PCR reads were re-called with MiXCR into one record per CDR3 protein. The table records about 440,000 distinct CDR3 sequences, about 15% of them present only once. These data were also reused for a study on T cells in Graves' hyperthyroidism and ophthalmopathy.

Sequencing used peripheral blood mononuclear cells (PBMCs), obtained at new diagnosis, from a patient treated with antithyroid drugs. The receptors were gathered from a woman younger than 45 with Graves disease.

This clonotype was recorded at least ten times. This chain connects TRBV19 to TRBJ2-7, with a possible D match to TRBD1 (9 bases). CDR1 is LNHDA and CDR2 is SQIVND in the germline V gene (reference sequence). The V end lost 6 bases, the J end lost 2 bases, and 20 bases lay between the germline ends. There are 16 residues in the CDR3. As DNA, the CDR3 is TGTGCCAGTAGCTCCGCGGGGGGACAGGGTGCCTACGAGCAGTACTTC. Protein: CASSSAGGQGAYEQYF.

This clonotype appeared many times. This chain links TRBV30 with TRBJ2-7; D could derive from TRBD1 or TRBD2 (6 bases each). The CDR3 sequence is 16 residues long. Germline CDR1 is GTSNPN and CDR2 is SVGIG (reference sequence). Trimming took off 0 bases at V and 4 bases at J, with 19 bases between the two ends. This CDR3 reads CAWSVQKGDSRYEQYF. DNA for the CDR3: TGTGCCTGGAGTGTACAAAAGGGGGACTCCCGGTACGAGCAGTACTTC.

The sample holds many counts of this clonotype. The chain couples TRBV30 to TRBJ1-1; 8 bases map to TRBD1. Germline V gene data show CDR1 as GTSNPN and CDR2 as SVGIG (reference sequence). V was clipped by 3 bases and J by 0 bases; unmatched bases: 6. This CDR3 spans 15 amino acids. In DNA form, the CDR3 reads TGTGCCTGGAGATCTCGGACAGGGCTGAACACTGAAGCTTTCTTT. The encoded protein is CAWRSRTGLNTEAFF.

The chain uses TRBV20-1 and TRBJ2-5, with 8 bases matching TRBD2. Germline assignment: CDR1 DFQATT and CDR2 SNEGSKA (reference sequence). The CDR3 has 13 residues. V was pared by 4 bases and J by 5 bases, with 6 bases of the junction left unmatched. CDR3 nucleotide sequence: TGCAGTGCTATCGACGGGAGGGAGGAGACCCAGTACTTC. The encoded protein is CSAIDGREETQYF.

This clonotype was counted many times. The chain joins TRBV29-1 to TRBJ1-6; TRBD1 might be the D (6 bases). The CDR3 is 15 amino acids. The ends were cut back, 6 bases at V and 6 bases at J, with 18 bases in the middle. Germline CDR1 and CDR2: SQVTM and ANQGSEA. The CDR3 spells CSVQVGTPSNSPLHF. Written as DNA, the CDR3 is TGCAGCGTGCAAGTAGGGACACCCAGTAATTCACCCCTCCACTTT.

Notes on this clonotype: Being one base from a much bigger clone, this may be a read error. The chain recombines TRBV2 with TRBJ2-1, with 7 bases that match TRBD2. V dropped 7 bases and J dropped 9; count of bases not matched to a gene: 9. The CDR3 spans 13 residues. Per germline, CDR1 SNHLY and CDR2 FYNNEI. The CDR3 DNA sequence: TGTGCCAGCAAGGGAAGCGGGGTCTCTGAGCAGTTCTTC. Its protein is CASKGSGVSEQFF.

Many counts were recorded for this clonotype. The V and J genes are TRBV2 and TRBJ1-6; the D is unclear. This CDR3 comprises 14 residues. Per the germline V gene, CDR1 is SNHLY and CDR2 is FYNNEI. V lost 7 bases and J lost 3, with 10 bases in between. CDR3 protein: CASTPDGYNSPLHF. As DNA, the CDR3 is TGTGCCAGCACCCCGGACGGCTATAATTCACCCCTCCACTTT. The variable domain in full, with the rest retrieved from reference TRBV2 and TRBJ1-6, is EPEVTQTPSHQVTQMGQEVILRCVPISNHLYFYWYRQILGQKVEFLVSFYNNEISEKSEIFDDQFSVERPDGSNFTLKIRSTKLEDSAMYFCASTPDGYNSPLHFGNGTRLTVT.

This chain connects TRBV9 to TRBJ2-1; possible D gene TRBD2, 5 bases. Trimming removed 3 bases from V and 7 bases from J, with 14 bases in between. The CDR3 runs 14 residues. CDR1 is SGDLS, CDR2 YYNGEE, per germline. CDR3 sequence reads: CASSGTLVPNEQFF. The CDR3 DNA sequence: TGTGCCAGCAGCGGAACACTAGTTCCGAATGAGCAGTTCTTC.

The chain employs TRBV24-1 and TRBJ2-2; a possible D gene is TRBD1 (6 bases). The CDR3 totals 14 residues. The V and J ends lost 6 bases and 1 base respectively, with 8 bases between them. Per germline, CDR1 KGHDR and CDR2 SFDVKD. The CDR3 DNA is TGTGCCACCAGTATGGACAGGAACACCGGGGAGCTGTTTTTT. Protein sequence: CATSMDRNTGELFF.

This clonotype was observed many times. This rearrangement joins TRBV29-1 to TRBJ2-1; D is unclear. Germline V gene sequence: CDR1 SQVTM, CDR2 ANQGSEA. The CDR3 spans 14 residues. The V end was cut by 7 bases, the J end by 8 bases, with 21 bases between. The CDR3 DNA sequence: TGCAGCGCCCTACCCGTGGGTCCTTACGATGAGCAGTTCTTC. It is translated as CSALPVGPYDEQFF.

V gene TRBV9 combines with J gene TRBJ2-2; D is perhaps TRBD1 (5 bases). Trimming pared 5 bases from V and 6 bases from J, leaving 14 bases between. This CDR3 is 14 amino acids long. Germline V gene sequence: CDR1 SGDLS, CDR2 YYNGEE. The CDR3 DNA reads TGTGCCAGCAGAGGGGCTACGCAGCCCGGGGAGCTGTTTTTT. The encoded protein is CASRGATQPGELFF.

To note about this clonotype: It may be a read error: a sequence one base away is much more abundant. The rearrangement joins TRBV5-1 to TRBJ2-1; TRBD1 matches 9 bases. Germline CDR1 is SGHRS and CDR2 is YFSETQ. The CDR3 spans 14 residues. The V segment lost 4 bases and the J segment 8 bases; nucleotides outside the gene matches: 7. CDR3 nucleotides: TGCGCCAGCAGCCGAACAGGGGGCATGGATGAGCAGTTCTTC. Protein sequence: CASSRTGGMDEQFF.

This clonotype has at least ten counts. This rearrangement joins TRBV18 to TRBJ2-7, with 9 bases identical to TRBD2. The CDR3 extends over 14 amino acids. Trimming cost V 8 bases and J 4 bases; bases outside gene matches: 9. The germline gives CDR1 KGHSH, CDR2 LQKENI. The DNA of the CDR3 is TGTGCCAGCAGCCCACCGGGACTAGCATACGAGCAGTACTTC. Translating it yields CASSPPGLAYEQYF.

The chain couples TRBV25-1 to TRBJ1-5; D perhaps matches TRBD1 (5 bases). Trimming left V 3 bases short and J 8 bases short, with 8 bases between. The germline V gene encodes CDR1 MGHDK and CDR2 SYGVNS. The CDR3 consists of 12 residues. The CDR3 spells CASSEGGKPQHF. CDR3 sequence (DNA): TGTGCCAGCAGTGAGGGGGGGAAGCCCCAGCATTTT. The variable domain in full, completed from reference TRBV25-1 and TRBJ1-5, reads EADIYQTPRYLVIGTGKKITLECSQTMGHDKMYWYQQDPGMELHLIHYSYGVNSTEKGDLSSESTVSRIRTEHFPLTLESARPSHTSQYLCASSEGGKPQHFGDGTRLSIL.